Sequencing of this TCR beta chain was carried out in a study of T cell responses to AZD1222 COVID-19 vaccine. Overall study: Both about-4-week and about-12-week second-dose recipients were combined. General study points: Only five to seven individuals given AZD1222 were seropositive at baseline. In a largely white British group with more females than males, clonal diversity was possibly underestimated.

Repertoires were generated with immunoSEQ multiplex PCR, while TCRdb's copy carries only in-frame clones and drops some. The table records more than 150,000 clones, 90% of them present only once. The germline gives CDR1 LNHDA, CDR2 SQIVND (reference sequence). The trim removed 6 bases at V and 5 bases at J, leaving 8 bases unmatched. This CDR3 region has 15 residues. A note on this clone: Its antigen is still unknown.

The receptor was derived from an adult in good health. Specimen: peripheral blood, collected on day 0 of AZD1222 vaccination. The chain has TRBV19 and TRBJ2-3; 10 nucleotides line up with TRBD2. The CDR3 loop is CASRKRGGLEDTQYF. CDR3 nucleotide sequence: TGTGCCAGTAGGAAGCGGGGGGGCTTAGAAGATACGCAGTATTTT.